This entry describes one T cell receptor (beta chain). Its antigen is still unknown. The record originates from a study of STAT3 mutations in large granular lymphocyte leukemia. Overall study findings and caveats: In T-cell large granular lymphocyte leukemia, about half of patients showed multiple immunodominant subclonotypes.

CDR3 length equals 17 residues. The V and J ends lost 0 bases and 4 bases, in that order; junction bases with no gene match: 8. From germline, CDR1 is SQVTM and CDR2 ANQGSEA. Assay used: immunoSEQ multiplex PCR; TCRdb lists only in-frame clones, some missing. Here the sample spans approximately 5,000 clones, under 80% being singletons. Sequenced material: peripheral blood mononuclear cells. The receptor was isolated from a man between 35 and 55 years old with T-cell large granular lymphocyte leukemia. Some clones in this sample may be carry-over from other donors' samples. The gene calls are TRBV29-1 and TRBJ2-2, with 10 bases identical to TRBD1. The CDR3 region is CSVEEAGQGKSTGELFF. CDR3 nucleotides: TGCAGCGTTGAAGAAGCGGGACAGGGGAAGAGCACCGGGGAGCTGTTTTTT.